Only a few counts were recorded for the clone carrying this TCR beta chain. Antigen specificity is unknown. The CDR3 loop spans 15 amino acids. Per germline, CDR1 SGHVS and CDR2 FQNEAQ. Trimming pared 2 bases from V and 6 bases from J, leaving 13 bases between. Assay: immunoSEQ multiplex PCR; the TCRdb copy retains only in-frame clones and omits some. The sample includes tens of thousands of clones, 95% to 97% of them seen just once. The entry originates in a study of cytomegalovirus exposure and HLA in healthy donors. The donors belonged to the 120-subject validation cohort, separate from the 666-subject first cohort. Study observations and caveats: With high specificity and sensitivity, the classifier reportedly diagnosed cytomegalovirus status. Through in vitro validation, three CMV-associated chains were shown to be specific for CMV antigens. Altogether, some 170 TCR beta chains were recorded as cytomegalovirus-associated.

The sequenced sample was PBMCs. The sequence came from a man aged 18 to 35 in good health and CMV-seropositive. The gene calls are TRBV7-8 and TRBJ2-2; D possibly corresponds to TRBD2 (5 bases). The CDR3 nucleotides are TGTGCCAGCAGCTTAAGGGTGGTCGGGGCCGGGGAGCTGTTTTTT. Translating gives CASSLRVVGAGELFF.